One sample yielded the 5 T cell receptor beta chains listed below, sequenced in a study of cytomegalovirus exposure and HLA in healthy donors. Primers for the PCR totalled 60 Vbeta and 13 Jbeta. TCRdb's copy holds only in-frame clones and misses some; the assay was immunoSEQ multiplex PCR. The sample yields a few hundred thousand clones, around 90% seen once. Sequencing was performed on PBMCs. All receptors derive from a girl aged 2 to 10 in good health and CMV-seronegative.

This sequence joins TRBV25-1 and TRBJ1-5; 10 bases align to TRBD1. The trim removed 7 bases at V and 4 bases at J, leaving 13 bases unmatched. The V gene's germline CDR1 is MGHDK and CDR2 SYGVNS. The CDR3 has 17 amino acids. CDR3 in DNA: TGTGCCAGCAACAGACCCCGGGACAGGGGTTCTAATCAGCCCCAGCATTTT. Its protein is CASNRPRDRGSNQPQHF.

This chain links TRBV5-1 with TRBJ2-1, with 13 bases aligning to TRBD2. The CDR3 spans 15 residues. The germline gives CDR1 SGHRS, CDR2 YFSETQ. After removal of 4 bases from V and 7 bases from J, the junction contained 5 bases not matched to a gene. The CDR3 sequence: CASSGGLAGVNEQFF. CDR3 sequence (DNA): TGCGCCAGCAGCGGTGGACTAGCGGGAGTAAATGAGCAGTTCTTC.

CDR3: CASRGAAIYGYTF. The CDR3 DNA reads TGTGCCAGCAGGGGGGCGGCCATCTATGGCTACACCTTC. This chain links TRBV6-1 with TRBJ1-2, with D possibly being TRBD1 (6 bases). CDR1 is MNHNS, CDR2 SASEGT, per germline. The CDR3 is made up of 13 amino acids. Trimming removed 6 bases from V and 4 bases from J, with 12 bases in between.

The V call is TRBV13, the J call TRBJ1-2; no definite D call. Germline loops: CDR1 PRHDT, CDR2 FYEKMQ (reference sequence). This CDR3 is built from 14 residues. V lost 3 bases and J 2 bases, leaving 10 bases between the germline ends. The CDR3 is CASSFQWRNYGYTF. Here the CDR3 DNA reads TGTGCCAGCAGCTTCCAATGGAGGAACTATGGCTACACCTTC.

A single count supports this clone. In nucleotides, the CDR3 is TGTGCCAGGACGGGGGAGAACACCGGGGAGCTGTTTTTT. Protein sequence: CARTGENTGELFF. This rearrangement joins TRBV7-8 to TRBJ2-2; possibly TRBD2 for D (6 bases). Trimming removed 9 bases at V and 1 base at J, with 9 bases between. The CDR3 runs 13 residues. From germline, CDR1 is SGHVS and CDR2 FQNEAQ.